What follows are 28 T cell receptor beta chains derived from one specimen sequenced in a study of tumor-infiltrating lymphocytes in glioblastoma multiforme. Three nested ARM-PCR rounds with V-beta and C-beta primers built TCRB libraries. Each CDR3 protein gets one entry after TCRdb re-called the multiplex PCR reads with MiXCR. The sample lists 13,000 to 15,000 distinct CDR3 sequences; roughly 70% were seen once. The sequenced sample was brain tumor tissue. Receptor source: a male donor with glioblastoma.

This clonotype appeared a few times. The chain's CDR3 is CSADRGRDEAFF. The CDR3, as DNA: TGCAGCGCGGACAGGGGGCGTGATGAAGCTTTCTTT. This rearrangement joins TRBV29-1 to TRBJ1-1; 11 positions agree with TRBD1. V lost 7 bases and J lost 7; bases outside the gene matches: 5. The CDR3 loop spans 12 amino acids. Germline V lookup: CDR1 SQVTM, CDR2 ANQGSEA.

V usage is TRBV11-1 and J usage is TRBJ2-7, with TRBD1 matching over 9 bases. The CDR3 has 12 residues. CDR1 is SGHAT and CDR2 is FQDESV in the germline V gene (reference sequence). CDR3 bases: TGTGTCAACAGTGGACAGGGGCGCGAGCAGTACTTC. It yields the protein CVNSGQGREQYF.

This chain uses TRBV6-2 or TRBV6-3 with TRBJ2-1, with 11 bases aligning to TRBD2. CDR1 and CDR2 (germline): MNHEY, SVGEGT. The CDR3 has 15 amino acids. The junction had 8 bases not matched to a gene; V was cut back by 5 bases and J by 8 bases. CDR3 in amino acids: CASSPLAGGPYEQFF. The CDR3 DNA sequence: TGTGCCAGCAGTCCCCTAGCGGGGGGCCCCTATGAGCAGTTCTTC.

With respect to this clonotype: One junction end disagrees with the germline gene, perhaps due to a read error. This sequence joins TRBV11-2 and TRBJ2-5, with D tentatively TRBD1 (6 bases). Germline CDR1 reads SGHAT; CDR2 reads FQNNGV. This CDR3 spans 13 amino acids. The CDR3 loop is CASSLSQGQTEYF. The CDR3 coding sequence is TGTGCCAGCAGCTTATCACAGGGCCAGACCGAGTACTTC.

Comment on this clonotype: The conserved closing phenylalanine or tryptophan is absent in this CDR3, likely reflecting a read error. This chain connects TRBV11-2 to TRBJ2-7, with 9 bases aligning to TRBD2. CDR1 is SGHAT and CDR2 is FQNNGV in the germline V gene. V was clipped by 6 bases and J by 4 bases; unmatched bases: 13. The CDR3 is 16 residues long. CDR3 in amino acids: CASSPRGSGGTYEQYL. Written as DNA, the CDR3 is TGTGCCAGCAGTCCCCGGGGTAGCGGGGGAACATACGAGCAGTACCTC.

Regarding this clonotype: Since no conserved phenylalanine or tryptophan closes the CDR3, a read error is the likely cause. It is unclear where the CDR3 begins or ends on the DNA, so no DNA is shown, and the CDR3 is as TCRdb lists it. This chain connects TRBV21-1 to TRBJ2-5; the table calls TRBD2, which could not be checked here. TRBV21-1 is tagged as a pseudogene. 15 amino acids form the CDR3, both terminal residues included. The CDR3 spells CASSDGTSGQETQYV.

Concerning this clonotype: Since the CDR3 does not end with the conserved phenylalanine or tryptophan, this likely comes from a read error. The chain carries TRBV28 and TRBJ2-1, with D possibly being TRBD1 (6 bases). The length of the CDR3 is 13 residues. Trimming took 5 bases from V and 8 from J, leaving 13 bases between them. The V gene's germline CDR1 is MDHEN and CDR2 SYDVKM. CDR3 residues: CASSPEQGYEQFS. In nucleotides, the CDR3 is TGTGCCAGCAGTCCCGAACAGGGTTATGAGCAGTTCTCC.

V gene TRBV11-2 combines with J gene TRBJ1-2, with 12 bases fitting TRBD1. Germline V gene lookup returns CDR1 SGHAT and CDR2 FQNNGV. CDR3 length: 17 amino acids. V was pared by 2 bases and J by 7 bases, with 11 bases of the junction left unmatched. The CDR3 bases are TGTGCCAGCAGCTTAACGGGACAGGGGGCGCTGAGAGCTGGCTACACCTTC. Translating gives CASSLTGQGALRAGYTF.

A single count supports this clonotype. One end of the junction varies from germline; a read error may be responsible. The V gene is TRBV24-1, the J gene TRBJ2-5, with D possibly matching TRBD2 (5 bases). This CDR3 has 15 residues. Germline values: CDR1 KGHDR, CDR2 SFDVKD. Here the CDR3 DNA reads TGTGTCACCAGTGATACCGGGGAGAACGAAGAGACCCAGTACTTC. This translates into CVTSDTGENEETQYF.

This chain links TRBV4-1 with TRBJ2-1, with TRBD2 as a possible D gene (5 bases). The CDR3 extends over 13 amino acids. Germline assignment: CDR1 MGHRA and CDR2 YSYEKL. V dropped 1 base and J dropped 13 bases, with 14 bases sitting between them. The CDR3 DNA is TGCGCCAGCAGCCAAGTCGGACTCGGCAATCAGTTCTTC. Its protein product is CASSQVGLGNQFF.

A remark on this clonotype: This may come from a read error, since a much larger clone is one base off. The V call is TRBV11-2, the J call TRBJ2-2; D call uncertain. Germline V gene lookup returns CDR1 SGHAT and CDR2 FQNNGV. The CDR3 consists of 16 residues. The CDR3 spells CASSLDLPPKTGELFF. CDR3 sequence (DNA): TGTGCCAGCAGCTTAGATCTCCCTCCGAAAACCGGGGAGCTGTTTTTT.

This clonotype occurred once. This chain connects TRBV14 to TRBJ2-2, with unresolved D. Germline V gives CDR1 SGHDN, CDR2 FVKESK. The ends were cut back, 4 bases at V and 7 bases at J, with 10 bases in the middle. The CDR3 totals 13 residues. The CDR3 DNA reads as TGTGCCAGCAGCCTAGGGTTTGGCGGGGAGCTGTTTTTT. Protein sequence: CASSLGFGGELFF.

The chain has TRBV20-1 and TRBJ2-7, with 9 bases identical to TRBD2. Germline-derived CDR1 and CDR2 are DFQATT and SNEGSKA (reference sequence). This CDR3 region has 15 residues. V shed 1 base, J shed 2 bases, and the junction held 6 bases outside the gene matches. The CDR3 coding sequence is TGCAGTGCTAGAGGGAGCGGGGGGCTTACCTACGAGCAGTACTTC. This encodes CSARGSGGLTYEQYF.

Regarding this clonotype: Without the conserved terminal phenylalanine or tryptophan, this CDR3 likely stems from a read error. The rearrangement uses TRBV11-2 and TRBJ2-1; D is uncertain. The germline CDR1 and CDR2 sequences are SGHAT and FQNNGV. The length of the CDR3 is 15 residues. CDR3 loop: CASSLEVSSYDEQFL. In DNA, the CDR3 is TGTGCCAGCAGCTTAGAGGTTAGCTCCTACGATGAACAGTTCTTA.

The chain employs TRBV6-5 and TRBJ2-1, with no clear D. This CDR3 is built from 13 residues. Per the germline V gene, CDR1 is MNHEY and CDR2 is SVGAGI. V was cut by 2 bases and J by 6 bases, with 8 bases left in between. The CDR3 coding sequence is TGTGCCAGCAGTTACGCGATGTCCAATGAGCAGTTCTTC. This codes for CASSYAMSNEQFF.

This clonotype was observed a handful of times. The J gene is TRBJ2-3, the V gene TRBV6-5, with 7 bases fitting TRBD2. V gave up 4 bases and J gave up 5 bases; unmatched junction bases: 6. This CDR3 is 14 amino acids long. Germline V gives CDR1 MNHEY, CDR2 SVGAGI. Here the CDR3 DNA reads TGTGCCAGCAGTTTGACTAGCAGAGGAGATACGCAGTATTTT. It encodes CASSLTSRGDTQYF.

Remarks on this clonotype: The missing conserved phenylalanine or tryptophan at the end of this CDR3 makes a read error likely. The V gene is TRBV4-1, the J gene TRBJ1-1; the D is unclear. The germline V gene has CDR1 MGHRA and CDR2 YSYEKL. The CDR3 contains 13 residues. The CDR3 DNA reads as TGCGCCAGCACCCAAGAGATTTCAACTGAAGCTTTCTTA. It yields the protein CASTQEISTEAFL.

The chain employs TRBV11-2 and TRBJ2-2; 8 positions agree with TRBD2. CDR3 length equals 18 residues. Losses at the gene ends were 8 bases for V and 0 bases for J; bases not matched to a gene: 14. Germline lookup yields CDR1 SGHAT and CDR2 FQNNGV. In DNA form, the CDR3 reads TGTGCCAGCTTAGTTCGTTCCAGCGGGGGCTCGAACACCGGGGAGCTGTTTTTT. Translation gives CASLVRSSGGSNTGELFF.

The J gene is TRBJ2-7, the V gene TRBV6-6; the D gene could be TRBD1 or TRBD2 (5 bases each). Trimming took off 8 bases at V and 6 bases at J, with 17 bases between the two ends. Germline values: CDR1 MNHNY, CDR2 SVGAGI (reference sequence). This CDR3 region has 13 residues. The chain's CDR3 is CASGSGPHGEQYF. As DNA, the CDR3 is TGTGCCAGCGGCTCGGGGCCCCACGGCGAGCAGTACTTC.

This chain joins TRBV20-1 and TRBJ2-3, with D possibly matching TRBD1 (6 bases). The CDR3 extends over 14 amino acids. Germline V gene data show CDR1 as DFQATT and CDR2 as SNEGSKA (reference sequence). V was pared by 3 bases and J by 4 bases, with 14 bases between. CDR3 sequence: CSASPRTAPDTQYF. DNA of the CDR3: TGCAGTGCTAGTCCGAGGACAGCCCCAGATACGCAGTATTTT.

About this clonotype itself: One end of the junction varies from germline; a read error may be responsible. The genes are TRBV11-3 and TRBJ2-7, with D uncertain. CDR1 is SGHNT, CDR2 YENEEA, per germline. The CDR3 has 13 residues. CDR3 bases: TGTGTCAGCAGCCTATCCATGGGTTACGAGCAGTACTTC. It is translated as CVSSLSMGYEQYF. Drawing the rest from reference TRBV11-3 and TRBJ2-7, the complete variable domain is EAGVVQSPRYKIIEKKQPVAFWCNPISGHNTLYWYLQNLGQGPELLIRYENEEAVDDSQLPKDRFSAERLKGVDSTLKIQPAELGDSAVYLCVSSLSMGYEQYFGPGTRLTVT.

As regards this clonotype: The junction and the germline gene differ at one end; a read error may be behind it. The V call is TRBV6-5, the J call TRBJ2-7; D may match TRBD1 or TRBD2 (5 bases each). The germline CDR1 and CDR2 sequences are MNHEY and SVGAGI. The CDR3 extends over 16 amino acids. The CDR3, as DNA: TGTGGCAGCAGTAAGAAGGGACGTCCGAGTTCCTACAAGCAGTACTTC. The encoded protein is CGSSKKGRPSSYKQYF.

Regarding this clonotype: One junction end disagrees with the germline gene, perhaps due to a read error. The chain couples TRBV6-5 to TRBJ2-2, with 7 bases that match TRBD1. The CDR3 extends over 14 amino acids. Germline V gene data show CDR1 as MNHEY and CDR2 as SVGAGI. The CDR3 region has the DNA TGTGCCAACAGTTATAGTCAGGGGGCCGGGGAGCTGTTTTTT. Translated: CANSYSQGAGELFF.

This clonotype was counted only a few times. The chain recombines TRBV20-1 with TRBJ2-7; D unresolved. The CDR3 loop spans 13 amino acids. V lost 3 bases and J 4 bases, leaving 13 bases between the germline ends. Looked up from germline, CDR1 is DFQATT and CDR2 is SNEGSKA (reference sequence). In DNA form, the CDR3 reads TGCAGTGCTAGCCACCCGCAAAAATACGAGCAGTACTTC. Its translation: CSASHPQKYEQYF.

This clonotype was counted once. The gene calls are TRBV6-1 and TRBJ2-7; D perhaps matches TRBD2 (7 bases). Trimming cost V 3 bases and J 5 bases, with 11 bases left between them. The CDR3 length is 13 residues. Germline assignment: CDR1 MNHNS and CDR2 SASEGT. CDR3 in DNA: TGTGCCAGCAGTGAGGGGGGGCGCAACGAGCAGTACTTC. This codes for CASSEGGRNEQYF.

On this clonotype: One end of the junction is discordant with germline, which a read error may explain. The V call is TRBV11-2, the J call TRBJ2-3; D possibly corresponds to TRBD2 (6 bases). Germline loops: CDR1 SGHAT, CDR2 FQNNGV. The CDR3 runs to 17 residues. CDR3 residues: CDSSLDPANTSTDTQYF. CDR3 DNA: TGTGATAGCAGCTTAGATCCTGCAAACACTAGCACAGATACGCAGTACTTT.

The chain combines TRBV7-9 with TRBJ2-3; D might be TRBD2 (5 bases). This CDR3 region has 12 residues. The germline V gene encodes CDR1 SEHNR and CDR2 FQNEAQ (reference sequence). CDR3 in DNA: TGTATCAGCAGCGGACGGCTAGATACGCAGTATTTT. Its translation is CISSGRLDTQYF.

The chain recombines TRBV5-4 with TRBJ2-7; 11 nucleotides agree with TRBD2. J was trimmed by 7 bases and V by 2 bases; bases with no gene match: 17. Germline V lookup: CDR1 SGHNT, CDR2 YYREEE (reference sequence). The length of the CDR3 is 18 residues. For the CDR3, the DNA is TGTGCCAGCAGCTTACCCGGGACTAGCGGATCCTATTGGGGGGAGCAGTACTTC. Its translation is CASSLPGTSGSYWGEQYF.